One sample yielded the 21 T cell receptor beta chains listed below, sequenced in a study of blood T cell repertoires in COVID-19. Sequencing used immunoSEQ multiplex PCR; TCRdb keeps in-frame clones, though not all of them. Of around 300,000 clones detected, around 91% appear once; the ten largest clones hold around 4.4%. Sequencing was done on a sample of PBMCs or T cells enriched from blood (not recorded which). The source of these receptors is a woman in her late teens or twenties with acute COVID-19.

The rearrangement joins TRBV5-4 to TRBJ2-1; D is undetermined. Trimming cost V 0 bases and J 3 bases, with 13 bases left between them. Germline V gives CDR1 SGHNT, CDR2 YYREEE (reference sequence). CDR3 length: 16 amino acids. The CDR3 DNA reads TGTGCCAGCAGCTTGGATACCGGAGCACTCTACAATGAGCAGTTCTTC. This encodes CASSLDTGALYNEQFF.

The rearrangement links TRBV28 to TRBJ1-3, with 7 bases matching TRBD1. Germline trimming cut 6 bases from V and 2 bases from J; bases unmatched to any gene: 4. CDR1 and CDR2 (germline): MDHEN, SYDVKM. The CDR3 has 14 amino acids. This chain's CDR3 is CASRYRGAGNTIYF. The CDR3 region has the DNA TGTGCCAGCAGATACAGGGGAGCTGGAAACACCATATATTTT.

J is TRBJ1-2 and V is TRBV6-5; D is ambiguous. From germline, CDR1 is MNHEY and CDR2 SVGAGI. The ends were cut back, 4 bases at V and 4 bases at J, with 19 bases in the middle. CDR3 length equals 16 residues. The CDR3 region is CASSSLDSLRGYGYTF. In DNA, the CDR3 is TGTGCCAGCAGTTCCCTTGACTCTCTTAGAGGCTATGGCTACACCTTC.

This CDR3 reads CASSLALAGVNEQFF. The CDR3 nucleotides read TGTGCCAGCAGCTTAGCTCTAGCGGGAGTAAATGAGCAGTTCTTC. The chain carries TRBV11-3 and TRBJ2-1; TRBD2 aligns across 10 bases. The V gene's germline CDR1 is SGHNT and CDR2 YENEEA. The CDR3 runs to 15 residues. J gave up 7 bases and V 1 base, and 4 bases lay outside the gene matches.

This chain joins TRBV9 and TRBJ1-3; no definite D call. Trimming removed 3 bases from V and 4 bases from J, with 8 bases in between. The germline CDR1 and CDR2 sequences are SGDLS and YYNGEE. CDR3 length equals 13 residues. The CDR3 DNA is TGTGCCAGCAGCGCACTAGGGGGAAACACCATATATTTT. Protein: CASSALGGNTIYF.

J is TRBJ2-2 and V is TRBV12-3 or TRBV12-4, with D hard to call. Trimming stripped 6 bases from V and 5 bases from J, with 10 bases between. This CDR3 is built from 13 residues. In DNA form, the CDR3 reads TGTGCCAGCAGCCCCAGAACGACCGGGGAGCTGTTTTTT. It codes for CASSPRTTGELFF.

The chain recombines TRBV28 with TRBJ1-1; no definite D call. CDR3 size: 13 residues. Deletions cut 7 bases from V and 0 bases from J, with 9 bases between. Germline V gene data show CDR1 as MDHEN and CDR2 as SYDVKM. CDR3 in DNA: TGTGCCAGCACGACATCGGTGAACACTGAAGCTTTCTTT. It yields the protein CASTTSVNTEAFF.

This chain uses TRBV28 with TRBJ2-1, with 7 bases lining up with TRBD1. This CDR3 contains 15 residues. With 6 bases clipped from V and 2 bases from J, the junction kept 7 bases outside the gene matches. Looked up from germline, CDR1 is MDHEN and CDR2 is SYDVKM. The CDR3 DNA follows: TGTGCCAGCAGCCCTCCCGGGACAGCCTACAATGAGCAGTTCTTC. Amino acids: CASSPPGTAYNEQFF. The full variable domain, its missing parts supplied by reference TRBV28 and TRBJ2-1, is DVKVTQSSRYLVKRTGEKVFLECVQDMDHENMFWYRQDPGLGLRLIYFSYDVKMKEKGDIPEGYSVSREKKERFSLILESASTNQTSMYLCASSPPGTAYNEQFFGPGTRLTVL.

CDR3 DNA sequence: TGTGCCAGCAGCTTAAGGGGGTACTACGAGCAGTACTTC. Residues: CASSLRGYYEQYF. The chain has TRBV7-9 and TRBJ2-7, with D possibly being TRBD1 (6 bases). Germline V CDR1 and CDR2: SEHNR, FQNEAQ (reference sequence). V shed 2 bases and J shed 3 bases, with 8 bases lying between them. This CDR3 has 13 residues. The full variable domain, with the rest looked up from reference TRBV7-9 and TRBJ2-7, is DTGVSQNPRHKITKRGQNVTFRCDPISEHNRLYWYRQTLGQGPEFLTYFQNEAQLEKSRLLSDRFSAERPKGSFSTLEIQRTEQGDSAMYLCASSLRGYYEQYFGPGTRLTVT.

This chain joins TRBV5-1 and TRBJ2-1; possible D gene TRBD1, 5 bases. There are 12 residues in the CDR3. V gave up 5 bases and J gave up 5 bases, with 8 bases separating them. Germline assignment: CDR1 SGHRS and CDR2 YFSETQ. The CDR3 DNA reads TGCGCCAGCAGGGGGCTCGACAATGAGCAGTTCTTC. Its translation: CASRGLDNEQFF.

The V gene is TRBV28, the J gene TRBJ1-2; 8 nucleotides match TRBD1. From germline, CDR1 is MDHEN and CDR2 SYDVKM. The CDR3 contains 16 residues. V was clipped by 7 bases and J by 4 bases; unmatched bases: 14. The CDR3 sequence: CASKVGGTGRVYGYTF. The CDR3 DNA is TGTGCCAGCAAAGTGGGGGGGACAGGCCGGGTCTATGGCTACACCTTC.

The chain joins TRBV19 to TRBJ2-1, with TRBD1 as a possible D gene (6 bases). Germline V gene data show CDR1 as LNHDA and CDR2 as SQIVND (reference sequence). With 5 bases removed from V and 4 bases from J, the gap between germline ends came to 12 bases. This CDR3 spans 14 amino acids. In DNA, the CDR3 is TGTGCCAGTAGTTCGGACAGACTTTACAATGAGCAGTTCTTC. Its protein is CASSSDRLYNEQFF.

The CDR3 loop reads CAWSSRANQPQHF. The DNA for the CDR3 is TGTGCCTGGAGTAGCAGGGCGAATCAGCCCCAGCATTTT. V usage is TRBV30 and J usage is TRBJ1-5, with D perhaps TRBD1 (5 bases). CDR1 is GTSNPN, CDR2 SVGIG, per germline (reference sequence). V was shortened by 2 bases and J by 4 bases, with 9 bases between the two germline ends. This CDR3 is 13 amino acids long. The variable domain in full, completed from reference TRBV30 and TRBJ1-5, reads SQTIHQWPATLVQPVGSPLSLECTVEGTSNPNLYWYRQAAGRGLQLLFYSVGIGQISSEVPQNLSASRPQDRQFILSSKKLLLSDSGFYLCAWSSRANQPQHFGDGTRLSIL.

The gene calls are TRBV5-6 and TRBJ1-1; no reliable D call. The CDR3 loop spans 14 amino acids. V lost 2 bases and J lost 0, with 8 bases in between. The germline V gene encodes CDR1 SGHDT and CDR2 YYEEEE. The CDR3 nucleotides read TGTGCCAGCAGCTTCAGCGGGGTGAACACTGAAGCTTTCTTT. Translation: CASSFSGVNTEAFF. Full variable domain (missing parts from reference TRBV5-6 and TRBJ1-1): DAGVTQSPTHLIKTRGQQVTLRCSPKSGHDTVSWYQQALGQGPQFIFQYYEEEERQRGNFPDRFSGHQFPNYSSELNVNALLLGDSALYLCASSFSGVNTEAFFGQGTRLTVV.

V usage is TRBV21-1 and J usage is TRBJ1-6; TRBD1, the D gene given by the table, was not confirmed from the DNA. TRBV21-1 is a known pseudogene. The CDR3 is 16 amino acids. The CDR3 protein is CASSTGTGGTNSPLHF. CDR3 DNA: TGTGCCAGCAGCACAGGGACAGGGGGGACTAATTCACCCCTCCACTTT.

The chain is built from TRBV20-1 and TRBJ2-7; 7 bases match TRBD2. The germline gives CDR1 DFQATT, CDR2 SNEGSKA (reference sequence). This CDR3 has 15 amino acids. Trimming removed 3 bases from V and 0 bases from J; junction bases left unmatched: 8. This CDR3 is CSASLGGGGSYEQYF. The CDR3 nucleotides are TGCAGTGCTAGTTTAGGCGGCGGGGGCTCCTACGAGCAGTACTTC.

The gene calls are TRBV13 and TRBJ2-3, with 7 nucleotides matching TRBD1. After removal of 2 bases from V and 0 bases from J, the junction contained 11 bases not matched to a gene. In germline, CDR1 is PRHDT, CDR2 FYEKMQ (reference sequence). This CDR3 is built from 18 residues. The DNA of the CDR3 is TGTGCCAGCAGCTTAAAATCTGGGACAGAAAAGAGCACAGATACGCAGTATTTT. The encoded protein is CASSLKSGTEKSTDTQYF.

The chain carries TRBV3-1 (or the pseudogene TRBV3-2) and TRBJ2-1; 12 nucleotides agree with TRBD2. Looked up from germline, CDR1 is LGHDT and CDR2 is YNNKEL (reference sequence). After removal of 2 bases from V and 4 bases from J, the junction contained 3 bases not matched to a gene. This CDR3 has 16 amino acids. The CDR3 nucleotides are TGTGCCAGCAGCCAACCGACTAGCGGGGGTTACAATGAGCAGTTCTTC. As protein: CASSQPTSGGYNEQFF.

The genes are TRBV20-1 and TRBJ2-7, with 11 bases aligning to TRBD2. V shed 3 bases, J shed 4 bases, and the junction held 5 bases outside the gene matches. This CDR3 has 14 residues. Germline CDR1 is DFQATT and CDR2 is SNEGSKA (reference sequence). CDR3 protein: CSASHTSGSYEQYF. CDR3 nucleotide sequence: TGCAGTGCTAGTCACACTAGCGGGAGTTACGAGCAGTACTTC.

CDR3 amino acids: CASSLDRMLTDTQYF. The CDR3 bases are TGCGCCAGCAGCTTGGACAGGATGCTCACAGATACGCAGTATTTT. V is TRBV5-1 and J is TRBJ2-3; D is perhaps TRBD1 (5 bases). Germline V gives CDR1 SGHRS, CDR2 YFSETQ. V dropped 0 bases and J dropped 2 bases, with 10 bases sitting between them. CDR3 length: 15 amino acids.

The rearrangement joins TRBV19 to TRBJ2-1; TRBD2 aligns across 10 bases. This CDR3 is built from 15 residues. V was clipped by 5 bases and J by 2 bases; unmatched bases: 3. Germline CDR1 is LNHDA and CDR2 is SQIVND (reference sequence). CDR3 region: CASSPTSGPYNEQFF. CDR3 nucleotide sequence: TGTGCCAGTAGTCCGACTAGCGGGCCCTACAATGAGCAGTTCTTC.